This T cell receptor (beta chain) was observed in a study of molecular identifiers for immune sequencing clone quantification. The sample holds one count of this clonotype. TCRdb ran MiXCR on the PCR reads and lists one entry per CDR3 protein. The table records 300,000 to 350,000 distinct CDR3 sequences, 20% to 25% of them present only once. CDR3 length: 15 amino acids. Germline CDR1 SEHNR, CDR2 FQNEAQ (reference sequence). The V gene lost 2 bases and the J gene lost 0 bases, with 10 bases spanning the gap. The chain carries TRBV7-9 and TRBJ2-5, with D hard to call. The sequence was collected from a human donor in good health. Some libraries in this study had Jurkat cell RNA spiked in. Input material: naive CD8+ T cells from blood, with Jurkat cell RNA spiked in. Described subset: FACS-sorted CD8+CD4-CCR7+CD45RA+ naive T cells. This CDR3 reads CASSLTEVYQETQYF. CDR3 bases: TGTGCCAGCAGCTTAACAGAGGTCTACCAAGAGACCCAGTACTTC.